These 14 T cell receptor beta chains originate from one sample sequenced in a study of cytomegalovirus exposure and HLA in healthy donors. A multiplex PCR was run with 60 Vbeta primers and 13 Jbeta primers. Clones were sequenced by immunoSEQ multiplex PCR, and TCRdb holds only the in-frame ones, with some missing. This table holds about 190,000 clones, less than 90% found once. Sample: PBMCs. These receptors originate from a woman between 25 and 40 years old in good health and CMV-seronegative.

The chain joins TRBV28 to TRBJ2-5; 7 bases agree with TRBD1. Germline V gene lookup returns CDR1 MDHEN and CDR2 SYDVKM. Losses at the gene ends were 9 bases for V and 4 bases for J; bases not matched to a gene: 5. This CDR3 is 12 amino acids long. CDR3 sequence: CASCGDRETQYF. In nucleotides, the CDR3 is TGTGCCAGTTGTGGGGACAGAGAGACCCAGTACTTC.

The CDR3 spells CASSETRGGEKLFF. In nucleotides, the CDR3 is TGTGCCAGCAGTGAGACAAGGGGCGGTGAAAAACTGTTTTTT. The chain couples TRBV5-4 to TRBJ1-4; TRBD1 might be the D (5 bases). There are 14 residues in the CDR3. The V gene's germline CDR1 is SGHNT and CDR2 YYREEE (reference sequence). V was trimmed by 5 bases and J by 7 bases, leaving 15 bases between them.

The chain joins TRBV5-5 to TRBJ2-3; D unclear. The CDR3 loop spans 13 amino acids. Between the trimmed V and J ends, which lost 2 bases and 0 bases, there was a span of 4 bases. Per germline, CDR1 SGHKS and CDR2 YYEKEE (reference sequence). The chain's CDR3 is CASSFFSTDTQYF. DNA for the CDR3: TGTGCCAGCAGCTTCTTTAGCACAGATACGCAGTATTTT.

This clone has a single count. The CDR3 DNA reads TGTGCCAGTAGTTCTTTAGCGGGGTTTTCCTACGAGCAGTACTTC. Its protein product is CASSSLAGFSYEQYF. This chain links TRBV19 with TRBJ2-7; 8 bases line up with TRBD2. The J segment lost 1 base and the V segment lost 5 bases, leaving 7 bases of the junction unmatched. The length of the CDR3 is 15 residues. Germline-derived CDR1 and CDR2 are LNHDA and SQIVND (reference sequence).

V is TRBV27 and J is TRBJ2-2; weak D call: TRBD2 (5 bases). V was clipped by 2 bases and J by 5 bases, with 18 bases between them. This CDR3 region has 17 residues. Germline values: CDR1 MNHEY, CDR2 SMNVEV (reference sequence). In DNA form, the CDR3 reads TGTGCCAGCAGTTTAAGTGTCAGCCGGACGGGAACCGGGGAGCTGTTTTTT. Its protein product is CASSLSVSRTGTGELFF.

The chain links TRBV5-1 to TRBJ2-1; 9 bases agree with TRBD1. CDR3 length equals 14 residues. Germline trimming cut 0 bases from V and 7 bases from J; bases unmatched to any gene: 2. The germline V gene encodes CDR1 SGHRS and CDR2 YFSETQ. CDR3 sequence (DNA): TGCGCCAGCAGCTTGGGGACAGGGGTAAATGAGCAGTTCTTC. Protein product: CASSLGTGVNEQFF.

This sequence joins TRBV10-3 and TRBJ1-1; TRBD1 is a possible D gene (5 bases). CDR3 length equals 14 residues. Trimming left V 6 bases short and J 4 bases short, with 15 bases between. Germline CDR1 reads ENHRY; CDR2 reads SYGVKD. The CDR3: CAIRGPGEATEAFF. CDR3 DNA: TGTGCCATCAGGGGGCCGGGGGAGGCCACTGAAGCTTTCTTT.

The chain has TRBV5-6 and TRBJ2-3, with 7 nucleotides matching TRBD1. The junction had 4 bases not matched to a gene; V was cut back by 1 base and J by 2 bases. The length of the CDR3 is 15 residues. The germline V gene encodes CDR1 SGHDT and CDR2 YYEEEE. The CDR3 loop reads CASSLTGVLTDTQYF. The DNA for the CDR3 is TGTGCCAGCAGCTTGACAGGGGTCCTCACAGATACGCAGTATTTT.

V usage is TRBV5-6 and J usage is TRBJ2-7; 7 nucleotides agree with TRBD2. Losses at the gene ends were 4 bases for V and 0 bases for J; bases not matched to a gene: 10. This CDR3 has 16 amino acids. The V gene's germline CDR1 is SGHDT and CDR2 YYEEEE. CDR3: CASSHGSASGSYEQYF. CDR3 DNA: TGTGCCAGCAGCCACGGGTCGGCTAGCGGCTCCTACGAGCAGTACTTC. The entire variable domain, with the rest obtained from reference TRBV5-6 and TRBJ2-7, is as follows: DAGVTQSPTHLIKTRGQQVTLRCSPKSGHDTVSWYQQALGQGPQFIFQYYEEEERQRGNFPDRFSGHQFPNYSSELNVNALLLGDSALYLCASSHGSASGSYEQYFGPGTRLTVT.

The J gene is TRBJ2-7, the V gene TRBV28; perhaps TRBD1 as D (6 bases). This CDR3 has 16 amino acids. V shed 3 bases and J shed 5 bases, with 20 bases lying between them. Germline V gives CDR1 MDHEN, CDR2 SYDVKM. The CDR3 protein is CASSFFTDSADDEQYF. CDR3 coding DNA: TGTGCCAGCAGTTTCTTTACGGACAGTGCGGACGACGAGCAGTACTTC.

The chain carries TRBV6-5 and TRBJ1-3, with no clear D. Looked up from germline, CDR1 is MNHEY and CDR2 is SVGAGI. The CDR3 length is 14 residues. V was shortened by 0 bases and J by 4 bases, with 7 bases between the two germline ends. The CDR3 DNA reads TGTGCCAGCAGTTACTCGAAAGCAGGAAACACCATATATTTT. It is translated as CASSYSKAGNTIYF.

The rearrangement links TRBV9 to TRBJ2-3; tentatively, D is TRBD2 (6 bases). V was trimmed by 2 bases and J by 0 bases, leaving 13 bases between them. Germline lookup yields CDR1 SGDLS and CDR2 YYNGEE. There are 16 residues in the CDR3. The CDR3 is CASSVQEGPSTDTQYF. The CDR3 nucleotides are TGTGCCAGCAGCGTTCAGGAGGGGCCGAGCACAGATACGCAGTATTTT.

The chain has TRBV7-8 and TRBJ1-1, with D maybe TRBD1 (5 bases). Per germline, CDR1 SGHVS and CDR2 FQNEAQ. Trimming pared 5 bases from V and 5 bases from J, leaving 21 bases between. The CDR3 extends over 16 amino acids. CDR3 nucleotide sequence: TGTGCCAGCAGCCAGGGAAGCAGGGAGGGTGATACTGAAGCTTTCTTT. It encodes CASSQGSREGDTEAFF.

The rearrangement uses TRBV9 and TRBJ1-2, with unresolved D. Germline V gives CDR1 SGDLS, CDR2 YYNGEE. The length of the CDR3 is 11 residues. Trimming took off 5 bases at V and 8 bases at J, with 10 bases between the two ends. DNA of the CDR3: TGTGCCAGCAGTATCGGTCCCGGCTACACCTTC. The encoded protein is CASSIGPGYTF.